This entry lists 7 T cell receptor beta chains sequenced from one sample in a study of cytomegalovirus exposure and HLA in healthy donors. Profiled with immunoSEQ multiplex PCR; TCRdb holds only in-frame clones, not every one. The sample carries a few hundred thousand clones, approximately 83% recorded once. The sequencing input was PBMCs. The receptors here all came from a woman aged 30 to 39 in good health and CMV-seropositive.

The V gene is TRBV28, the J gene TRBJ1-1, with D unclear. CDR1 and CDR2 (germline): MDHEN, SYDVKM. V was pared by 3 bases and J by 9 bases, with 11 bases between. This CDR3 region has 12 residues. The CDR3 sequence: CASSLSGDKAFF. Here the CDR3 DNA reads TGTGCCAGCAGTTTGTCGGGCGATAAAGCTTTCTTT.

The rearrangement uses TRBV9 and TRBJ2-1, with 8 bases aligning to TRBD2. The junction had 4 bases not matched to a gene; V was cut back by 0 bases and J by 2 bases. Per germline, CDR1 SGDLS and CDR2 YYNGEE. CDR3 size: 16 residues. CDR3 sequence reads: CASSVEAGGPYNEQFF. The DNA for the CDR3 is TGTGCCAGCAGCGTAGAGGCGGGAGGTCCCTACAATGAGCAGTTCTTC.

This CDR3 reads CAWSYPWDSSYEQYF. The DNA of the CDR3 is TGTGCCTGGAGTTACCCCTGGGACAGCTCCTACGAGCAGTACTTC. The V call is TRBV30, the J call TRBJ2-7, with TRBD1 matching over 7 bases. There are 15 residues in the CDR3. Unmatched junction bases numbered 7, after V lost 2 bases and J lost 0 bases. Looked up from germline, CDR1 is GTSNPN and CDR2 is SVGIG (reference sequence).

This clone appeared a few times. The chain recombines TRBV12-5 with TRBJ2-6, with D perhaps TRBD1 or TRBD2 (6 bases each). CDR3 size: 16 residues. Germline V lookup: CDR1 LGHNT, CDR2 FRNRAP. V lost 3 bases and J 2 bases, leaving 11 bases between the germline ends. This CDR3 is CASGLLGGTGANVLTF. The CDR3 DNA is TGTGCTAGTGGTTTATTGGGGGGCACTGGGGCCAACGTCCTGACTTTC.

In this sample, this clone turned up once. The chain combines TRBV30 with TRBJ1-1, with D perhaps matching TRBD1 (5 bases). Per the germline V gene, CDR1 is GTSNPN and CDR2 is SVGIG (reference sequence). This CDR3 has 13 amino acids. V was shortened by 3 bases and J by 4 bases, with 12 bases between the two germline ends. The DNA for the CDR3 is TGTGCCTGGAGGGTAGGGAGGGGCACTGAAGCTTTCTTT. This encodes CAWRVGRGTEAFF.

The gene calls are TRBV28 and TRBJ2-2; 7 bases agree with TRBD2. Looked up from germline, CDR1 is MDHEN and CDR2 is SYDVKM. CDR3 length: 16 residues. V shed 6 bases, J shed 4 bases, and the junction held 11 bases outside the gene matches. CDR3 loop: CASSPSGRESTGELFF. Written as DNA, the CDR3 is TGTGCCAGCAGCCCGTCGGGGAGGGAGAGCACCGGGGAGCTGTTTTTT.

This clone has a single count. The rearrangement joins TRBV29-1 to TRBJ2-7; D is ambiguous. CDR1 and CDR2 from the germline V gene are SQVTM and ANQGSEA. The CDR3 is made up of 11 amino acids. V lost 3 bases and J 3 bases, leaving 6 bases between the germline ends. Here the CDR3 reads CSVDTDYEQYF. The CDR3 DNA reads TGCAGCGTTGATACAGACTACGAGCAGTACTTC.